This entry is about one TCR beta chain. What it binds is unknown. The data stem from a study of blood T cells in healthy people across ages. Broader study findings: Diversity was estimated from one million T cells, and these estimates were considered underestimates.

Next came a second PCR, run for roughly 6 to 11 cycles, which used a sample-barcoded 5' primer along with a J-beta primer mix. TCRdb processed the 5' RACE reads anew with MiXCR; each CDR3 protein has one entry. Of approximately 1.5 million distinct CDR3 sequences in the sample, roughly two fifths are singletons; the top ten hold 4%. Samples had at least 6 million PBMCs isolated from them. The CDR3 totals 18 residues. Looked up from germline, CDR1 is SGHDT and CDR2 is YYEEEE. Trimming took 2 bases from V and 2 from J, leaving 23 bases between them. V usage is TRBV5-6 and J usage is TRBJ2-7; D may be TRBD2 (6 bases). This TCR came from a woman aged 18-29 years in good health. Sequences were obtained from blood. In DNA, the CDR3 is TGTGCCAGCAGCTTATCTCGCTTACGGGGACTCCAAACCTACGAGCAGTACTTC. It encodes CASSLSRLRGLQTYEQYF.